The entry below gives a single TCR beta chain sequence along with its context. The antigen remains undetermined. These data belong to a study of T cells after yellow fever vaccination. Regarding the study as a whole: Among all clonotypes, a small share was observed in both CD4 and CD8 compartments. Most clones from primary vaccination were detected again post-booster (roughly 96% CD4, 88% CD8).

They built TCR cDNA with 5'RACE template switching, a step that put in a universal primer site and UMIs. MiXCR, applied by TCRdb to the 5' RACE reads, yields one record per CDR3 protein. The data contain about 300,000 distinct CDR3 sequences, roughly 8.7% of them singletons. CDR3 length: 14 amino acids. Germline V lookup: CDR1 LGHDT, CDR2 YNNKEL (reference sequence). The V end was cut by 6 bases, the J end by 5 bases, with 14 bases between. The J gene is TRBJ2-1, the V gene TRBV3-1, with D hard to call. This receptor was taken from a man aged 18-30 years who received the YFV17D yellow fever vaccine. The sample in question was CD4+ T cells sorted from PBMCs, obtained 5 days after the yellow fever booster vaccination. The CDR3 sequence: CASRITPSHNEQFF. The CDR3 coding sequence is TGTGCCAGCAGAATCACTCCCTCACACAATGAGCAGTTCTTC.